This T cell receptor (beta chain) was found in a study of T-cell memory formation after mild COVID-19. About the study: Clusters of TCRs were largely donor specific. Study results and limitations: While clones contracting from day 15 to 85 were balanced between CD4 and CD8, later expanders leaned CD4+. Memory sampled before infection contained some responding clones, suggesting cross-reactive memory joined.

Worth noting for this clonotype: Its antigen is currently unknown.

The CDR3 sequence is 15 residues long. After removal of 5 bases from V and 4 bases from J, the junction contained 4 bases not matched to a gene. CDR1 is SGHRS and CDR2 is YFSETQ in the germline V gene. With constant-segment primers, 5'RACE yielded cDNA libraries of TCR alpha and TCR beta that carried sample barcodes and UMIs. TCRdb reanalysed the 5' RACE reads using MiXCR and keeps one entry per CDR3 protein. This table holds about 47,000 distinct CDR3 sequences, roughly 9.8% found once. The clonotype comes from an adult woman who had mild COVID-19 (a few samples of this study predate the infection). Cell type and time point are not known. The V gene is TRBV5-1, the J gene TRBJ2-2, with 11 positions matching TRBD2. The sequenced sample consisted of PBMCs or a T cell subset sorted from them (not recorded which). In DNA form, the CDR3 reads TGCGCCAGCAGGCTAGCGGGAGGTTCCACCGGGGAGCTGTTTTTT. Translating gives CASRLAGGSTGELFF.